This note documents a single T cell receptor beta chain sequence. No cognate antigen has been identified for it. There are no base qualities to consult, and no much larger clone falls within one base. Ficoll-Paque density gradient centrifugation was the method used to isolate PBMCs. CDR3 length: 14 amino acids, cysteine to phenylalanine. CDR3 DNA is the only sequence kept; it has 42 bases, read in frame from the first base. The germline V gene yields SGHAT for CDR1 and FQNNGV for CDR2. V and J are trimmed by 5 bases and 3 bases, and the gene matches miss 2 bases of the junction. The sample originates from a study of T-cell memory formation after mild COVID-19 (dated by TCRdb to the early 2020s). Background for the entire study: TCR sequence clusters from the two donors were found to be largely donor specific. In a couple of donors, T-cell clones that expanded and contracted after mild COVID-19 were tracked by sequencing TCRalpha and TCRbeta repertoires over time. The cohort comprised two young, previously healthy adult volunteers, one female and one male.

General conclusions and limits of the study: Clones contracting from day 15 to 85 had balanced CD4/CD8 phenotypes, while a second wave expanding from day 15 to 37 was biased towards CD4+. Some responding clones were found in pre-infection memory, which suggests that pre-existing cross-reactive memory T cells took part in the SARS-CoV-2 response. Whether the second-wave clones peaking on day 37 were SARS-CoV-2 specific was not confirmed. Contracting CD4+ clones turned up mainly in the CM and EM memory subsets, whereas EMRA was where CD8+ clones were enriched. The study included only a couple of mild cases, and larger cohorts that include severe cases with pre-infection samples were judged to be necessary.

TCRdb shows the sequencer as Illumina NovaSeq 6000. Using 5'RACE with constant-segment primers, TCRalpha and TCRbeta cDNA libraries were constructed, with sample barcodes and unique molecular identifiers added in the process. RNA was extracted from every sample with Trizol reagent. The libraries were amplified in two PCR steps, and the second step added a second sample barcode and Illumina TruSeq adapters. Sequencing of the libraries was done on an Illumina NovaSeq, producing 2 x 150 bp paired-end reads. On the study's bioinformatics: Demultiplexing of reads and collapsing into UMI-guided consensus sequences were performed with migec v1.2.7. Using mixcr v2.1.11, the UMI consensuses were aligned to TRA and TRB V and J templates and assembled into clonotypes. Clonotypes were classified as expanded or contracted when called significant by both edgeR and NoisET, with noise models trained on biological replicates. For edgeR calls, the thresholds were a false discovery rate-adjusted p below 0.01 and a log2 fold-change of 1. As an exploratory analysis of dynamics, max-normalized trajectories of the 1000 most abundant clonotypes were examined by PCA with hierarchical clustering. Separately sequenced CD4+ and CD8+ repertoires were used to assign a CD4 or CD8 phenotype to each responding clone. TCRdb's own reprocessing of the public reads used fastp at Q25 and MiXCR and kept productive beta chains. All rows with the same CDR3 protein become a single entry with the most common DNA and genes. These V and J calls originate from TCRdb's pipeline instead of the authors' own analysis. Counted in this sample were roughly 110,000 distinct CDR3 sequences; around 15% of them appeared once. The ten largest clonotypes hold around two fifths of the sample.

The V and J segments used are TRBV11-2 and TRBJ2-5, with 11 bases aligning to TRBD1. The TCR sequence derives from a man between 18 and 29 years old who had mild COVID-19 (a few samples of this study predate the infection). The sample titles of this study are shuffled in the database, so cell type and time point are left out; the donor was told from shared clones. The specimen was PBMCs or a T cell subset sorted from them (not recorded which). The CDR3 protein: CASSRTGGEETQYF. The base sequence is TGTGCCAGCAGCCGGACAGGGGGCGAAGAGACCCAGTACTTC.